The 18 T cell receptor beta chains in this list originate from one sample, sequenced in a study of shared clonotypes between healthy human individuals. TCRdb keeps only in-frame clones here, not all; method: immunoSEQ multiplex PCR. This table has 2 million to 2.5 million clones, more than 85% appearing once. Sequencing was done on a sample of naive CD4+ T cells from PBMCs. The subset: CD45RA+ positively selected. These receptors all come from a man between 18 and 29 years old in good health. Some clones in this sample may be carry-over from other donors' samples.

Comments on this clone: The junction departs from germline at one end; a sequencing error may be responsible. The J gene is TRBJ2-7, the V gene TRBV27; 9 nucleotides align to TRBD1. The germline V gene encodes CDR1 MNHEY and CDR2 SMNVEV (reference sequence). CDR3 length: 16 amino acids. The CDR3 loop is CASRLSPGTGWSEQYF. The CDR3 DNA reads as TGTGCCAGCAGGTTATCCCCCGGGACAGGGTGGTCCGAGCAGTACTTC.

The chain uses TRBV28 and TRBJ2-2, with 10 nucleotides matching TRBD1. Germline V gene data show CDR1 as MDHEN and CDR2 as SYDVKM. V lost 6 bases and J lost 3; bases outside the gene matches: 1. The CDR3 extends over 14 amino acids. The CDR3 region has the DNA TGTGCCAGCAGCGGACAGGGGGACACCGGGGAGCTGTTTTTT. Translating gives CASSGQGDTGELFF.

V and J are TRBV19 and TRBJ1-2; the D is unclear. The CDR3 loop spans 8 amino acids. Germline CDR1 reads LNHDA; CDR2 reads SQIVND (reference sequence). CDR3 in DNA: TGTTGGCTGGCCGGCTACACCTTC. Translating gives CWLAGYTF.

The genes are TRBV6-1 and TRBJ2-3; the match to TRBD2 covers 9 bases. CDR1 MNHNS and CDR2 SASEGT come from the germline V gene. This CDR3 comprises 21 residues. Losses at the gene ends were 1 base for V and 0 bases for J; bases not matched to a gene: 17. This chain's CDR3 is CASSEVIRGLALRLSTDTQYF. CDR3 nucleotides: TGTGCCAGCAGTGAAGTTATTAGGGGACTAGCACTCAGATTGAGCACAGATACGCAGTATTTT.

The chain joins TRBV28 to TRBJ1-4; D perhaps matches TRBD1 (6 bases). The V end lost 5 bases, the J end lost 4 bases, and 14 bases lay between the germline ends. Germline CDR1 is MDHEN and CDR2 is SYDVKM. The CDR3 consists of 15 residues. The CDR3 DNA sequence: TGTGCCAGCAGTACTCCGACAGGATATAATGAAAAACTGTTTTTT. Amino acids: CASSTPTGYNEKLFF.

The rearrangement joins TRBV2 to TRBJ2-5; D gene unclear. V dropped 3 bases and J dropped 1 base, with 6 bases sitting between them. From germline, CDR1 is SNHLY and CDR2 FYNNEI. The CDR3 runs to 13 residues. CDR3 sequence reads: CASSDRTQETQYF. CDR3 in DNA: TGTGCCAGCAGTGATAGGACCCAAGAGACCCAGTACTTC.

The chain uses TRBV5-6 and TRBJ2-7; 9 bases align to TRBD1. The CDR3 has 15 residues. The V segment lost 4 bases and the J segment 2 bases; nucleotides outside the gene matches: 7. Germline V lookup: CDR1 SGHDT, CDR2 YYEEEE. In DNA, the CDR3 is TGTGCCAGCAGCCCGGGGACAGGGATTACCTACGAGCAGTACTTC. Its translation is CASSPGTGITYEQYF.

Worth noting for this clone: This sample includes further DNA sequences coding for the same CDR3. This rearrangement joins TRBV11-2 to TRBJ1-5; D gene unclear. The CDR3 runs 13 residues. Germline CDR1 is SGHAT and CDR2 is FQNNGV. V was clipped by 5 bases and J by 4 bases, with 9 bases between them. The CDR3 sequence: CASSPTSNQPQHF. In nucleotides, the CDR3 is TGTGCCAGCAGCCCCACAAGTAATCAGCCCCAGCATTTT. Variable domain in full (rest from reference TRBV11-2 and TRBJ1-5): EAGVAQSPRYKIIEKRQSVAFWCNPISGHATLYWYQQILGQGPKLLIQFQNNGVVDDSQLPKDRFSAERLKGVDSTLKIQPAKLEDSAVYLCASSPTSNQPQHFGDGTRLSIL.

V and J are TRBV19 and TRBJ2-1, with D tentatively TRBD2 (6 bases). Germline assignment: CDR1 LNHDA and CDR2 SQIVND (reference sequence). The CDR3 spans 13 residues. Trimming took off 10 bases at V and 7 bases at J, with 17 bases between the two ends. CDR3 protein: CATNTLAGNEQFF. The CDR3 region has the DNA TGTGCCACCAATACACTAGCTGGGAATGAGCAGTTCTTC.

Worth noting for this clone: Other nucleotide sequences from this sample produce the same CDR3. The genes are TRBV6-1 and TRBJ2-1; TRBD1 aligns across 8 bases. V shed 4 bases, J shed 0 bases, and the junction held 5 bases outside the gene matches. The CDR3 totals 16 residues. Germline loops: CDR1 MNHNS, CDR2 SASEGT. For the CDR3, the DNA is TGTGCCAGCAGTGGACGACAGGGGAGCTCCTACAATGAGCAGTTCTTC. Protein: CASSGRQGSSYNEQFF.

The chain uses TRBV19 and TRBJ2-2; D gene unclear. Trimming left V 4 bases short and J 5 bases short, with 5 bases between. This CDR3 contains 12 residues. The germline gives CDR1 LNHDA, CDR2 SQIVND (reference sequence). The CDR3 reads CASSTRTGELFF. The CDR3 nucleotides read TGTGCCAGTAGTACAAGGACCGGGGAGCTGTTTTTT. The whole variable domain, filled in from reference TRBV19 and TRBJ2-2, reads DGGITQSPKYLFRKEGQNVTLSCEQNLNHDAMYWYRQDPGQGLRLIYYSQIVNDFQKGDIAEGYSVSREKKESFPLTVTSAQKNPTAFYLCASSTRTGELFFGEGSRLTVL.

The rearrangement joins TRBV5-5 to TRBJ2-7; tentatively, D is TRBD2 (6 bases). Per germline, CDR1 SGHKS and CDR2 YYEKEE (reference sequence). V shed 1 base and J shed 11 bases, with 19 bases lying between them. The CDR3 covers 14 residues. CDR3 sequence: CASSLLAGSLFEYF. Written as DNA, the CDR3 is TGTGCCAGCAGCTTGCTGGCGGGATCCCTCTTCGAGTACTTC.

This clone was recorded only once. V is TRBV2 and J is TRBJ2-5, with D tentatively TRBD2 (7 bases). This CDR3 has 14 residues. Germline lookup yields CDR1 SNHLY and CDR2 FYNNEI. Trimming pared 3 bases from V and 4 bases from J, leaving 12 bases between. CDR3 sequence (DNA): TGTGCCAGCAGTGAGGAGGGGGGGACAGAGACCCAGTACTTC. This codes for CASSEEGGTETQYF. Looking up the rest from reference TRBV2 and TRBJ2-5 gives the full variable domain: EPEVTQTPSHQVTQMGQEVILRCVPISNHLYFYWYRQILGQKVEFLVSFYNNEISEKSEIFDDQFSVERPDGSNFTLKIRSTKLEDSAMYFCASSEEGGTETQYFGPGTRLLVL.

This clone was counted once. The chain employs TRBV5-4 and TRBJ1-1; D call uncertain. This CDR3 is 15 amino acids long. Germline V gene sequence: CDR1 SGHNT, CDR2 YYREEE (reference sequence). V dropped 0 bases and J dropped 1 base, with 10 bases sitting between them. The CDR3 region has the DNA TGTGCCAGCAGCTTGGCCGGCAGGTCGAACACTGAAGCTTTCTTT. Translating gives CASSLAGRSNTEAFF.

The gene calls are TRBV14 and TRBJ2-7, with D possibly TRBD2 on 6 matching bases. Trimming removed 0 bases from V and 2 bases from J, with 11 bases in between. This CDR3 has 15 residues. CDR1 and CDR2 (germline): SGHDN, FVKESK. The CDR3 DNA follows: TGTGCCAGCAGCCAAGAAGGAGGGCCCCCCTACGAGCAGTACTTC. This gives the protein CASSQEGGPPYEQYF.

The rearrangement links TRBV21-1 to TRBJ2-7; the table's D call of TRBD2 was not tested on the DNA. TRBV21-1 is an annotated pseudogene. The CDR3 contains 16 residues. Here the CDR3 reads CASRSESGGPSYEQYF. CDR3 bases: TGTGCCAGCAGATCAGAAAGCGGGGGTCCCTCCTACGAGCAGTACTTC.

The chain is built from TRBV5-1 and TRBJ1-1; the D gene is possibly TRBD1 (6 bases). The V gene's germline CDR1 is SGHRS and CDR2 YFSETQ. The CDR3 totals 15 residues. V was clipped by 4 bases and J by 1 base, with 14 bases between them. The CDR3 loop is CASSTLGGGNTEAFF. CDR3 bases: TGCGCCAGCAGCACCCTGGGAGGGGGGAACACTGAAGCTTTCTTT.

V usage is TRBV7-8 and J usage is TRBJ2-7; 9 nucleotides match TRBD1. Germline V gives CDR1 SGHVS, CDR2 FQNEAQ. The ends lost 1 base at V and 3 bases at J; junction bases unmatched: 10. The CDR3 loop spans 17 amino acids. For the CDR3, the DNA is TGTGCCAGCAGCTTAGGTGCAAGAGGGACAGGGAACTACGAGCAGTACTTC. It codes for CASSLGARGTGNYEQYF.